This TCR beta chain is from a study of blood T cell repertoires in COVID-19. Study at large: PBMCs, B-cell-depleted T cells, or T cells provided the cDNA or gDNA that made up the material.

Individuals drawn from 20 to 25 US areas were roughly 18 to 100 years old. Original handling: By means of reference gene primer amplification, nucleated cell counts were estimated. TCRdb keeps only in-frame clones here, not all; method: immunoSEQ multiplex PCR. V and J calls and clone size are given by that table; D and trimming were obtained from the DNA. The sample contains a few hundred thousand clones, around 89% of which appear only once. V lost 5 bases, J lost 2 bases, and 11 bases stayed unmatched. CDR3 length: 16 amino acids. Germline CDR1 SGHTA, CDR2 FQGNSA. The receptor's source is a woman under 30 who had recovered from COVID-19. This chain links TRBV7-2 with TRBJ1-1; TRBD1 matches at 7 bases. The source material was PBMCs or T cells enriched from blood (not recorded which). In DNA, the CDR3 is TGTGCCAGCAGCGTCCCCCGGGACAGCCTAAACACTGAAGCTTTCTTT. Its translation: CASSVPRDSLNTEAFF. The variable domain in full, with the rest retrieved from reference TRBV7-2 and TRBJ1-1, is GAGVSQSPSNKVTEKGKDVELRCDPISGHTALYWYRQSLGQGLEFLIYFQGNSAPDKSGLPSDRFSAERTGGSVSTLTIQRTQQEDSAVYLCASSVPRDSLNTEAFFGQGTRLTVV.